The 26 T cell receptor beta chains in this list originate from one sample, sequenced in a study of regulatory T cells in long-lasting Graves disease. Stated time point: persistent/refractory GD, antithyroid drugs over 5 years with positive TRAb. PBMC-extracted RNA yielded the TCR library. CDR3 regions were amplified by Arm-PCR using iRepertoire HTBI primers to build TCR beta libraries. Each CDR3 protein is one row after TCRdb ran MiXCR on the multiplex PCR reads. The data contain around 340,000 distinct CDR3 sequences, about 18% of them singletons. The source material was peripheral blood mononuclear cells (PBMCs), sampled when the disease was refractory, from a patient treated with antithyroid drugs. Receptors originate from a female donor with Graves disease.

This clonotype was recorded a few times. The genes are TRBV7-9 and TRBJ1-4; D is ambiguous. The CDR3 length is 13 residues. The V end lost 3 bases, the J end lost 7 bases, and 9 bases lay between the germline ends. Germline lookup yields CDR1 SEHNR and CDR2 FQNEAQ (reference sequence). Here the CDR3 reads CASSFGEVEKLFF. The DNA for the CDR3 is TGTGCCAGCAGCTTTGGAGAGGTTGAAAAACTGTTTTTT.

This clonotype has at least ten counts. CDR3 amino acids: CASSAGVGELFF. For the CDR3, the DNA is TGTGCCAGCAGCGCCGGGGTCGGGGAGCTGTTTTTT. The rearrangement links TRBV27 to TRBJ2-2; D might be TRBD2 (5 bases). Germline V gene sequence: CDR1 MNHEY, CDR2 SMNVEV (reference sequence). Trimming removed 6 bases at V and 7 bases at J, with 9 bases between. CDR3 length: 12 amino acids.

This clonotype was recorded many times. V and J are TRBV10-3 and TRBJ1-1; D remains ambiguous. Trimming left V 8 bases short and J 0 bases short, with 22 bases between. The CDR3 is 17 residues long. The germline CDR1 and CDR2 sequences are ENHRY and SYGVKD. The CDR3 reads CAIRPGLLTVMNTEAFF. In nucleotides, the CDR3 is TGTGCCATCCGTCCGGGGTTATTGACGGTTATGAACACTGAAGCTTTCTTT.

This clonotype was seen a few times. The J gene is TRBJ2-7, the V gene TRBV2, with D tentatively TRBD1 or TRBD2 (5 bases each). Per germline, CDR1 SNHLY and CDR2 FYNNEI. Trimming pared 6 bases from V and 9 bases from J, leaving 18 bases between. This CDR3 contains 13 residues. CDR3 loop: CASSLQLRDGQYF. The CDR3 bases are TGTGCCAGCAGCTTACAACTTCGGGACGGGCAGTACTTC.

At least ten counts were recorded for this clonotype. This chain joins TRBV18 and TRBJ1-4, with 8 bases that match TRBD1. V was pared by 3 bases and J by 6 bases, with 0 bases of the junction left unmatched. The CDR3 totals 13 residues. Germline assignment: CDR1 KGHSH and CDR2 LQKENI. CDR3 coding DNA: TGTGCCAGCTCACCGACAGGGGATGAAAAACTGTTTTTT. Its translation: CASSPTGDEKLFF.

V gene TRBV2 combines with J gene TRBJ2-1; the D gene is possibly TRBD2 (5 bases). The CDR3 totals 12 residues. Germline V gene sequence: CDR1 SNHLY, CDR2 FYNNEI. The V and J ends lost 7 bases and 12 bases respectively, with 16 bases between them. DNA for the CDR3: TGTGCCAGCAATGGAGAGGGCCTCGGGCAGTTCTTC. Encoded protein: CASNGEGLGQFF.

Remarks on this clonotype: One end of the junction fails to match germline, which may point to a read error. This chain links TRBV2 with TRBJ2-2, with D perhaps matching TRBD2 (7 bases). This CDR3 has 14 amino acids. In germline, CDR1 is SNHLY, CDR2 FYNNEI. The CDR3 spells CASEGGDNTGELLF. For the CDR3, the DNA is TGTGCCAGCGAGGGAGGGGACAACACCGGGGAGCTGCTTTTT.

This clonotype appeared many times. V is TRBV24-1 and J is TRBJ2-2; 7 nucleotides agree with TRBD2. The V gene end was trimmed by 2 bases and the J gene end by 3 bases; junction bases not matched to a gene: 11. Looked up from germline, CDR1 is KGHDR and CDR2 is SFDVKD. The length of the CDR3 is 18 residues. The CDR3 DNA is TGTGCCACCAGTGATTCTGCCCTTACTAGCGCGGACACCGGGGAGCTGTTTTTT. Encoded protein: CATSDSALTSADTGELFF.

The chain uses TRBV2 and TRBJ2-2, with D tentatively TRBD2 (5 bases). The CDR3 has 17 amino acids. V gave up 6 bases and J gave up 1 base, with 18 bases separating them. Germline CDR1 reads SNHLY; CDR2 reads FYNNEI. CDR3 coding DNA: TGTGCCAGCAGCTCGTCCCTAGCAGCAATGAACACCGGGGAGCTGTTTTTT. Protein: CASSSSLAAMNTGELFF.

Comment on this clonotype: This sequence may be a read error, since a much larger clone differs from it by one base. V is TRBV27 and J is TRBJ2-7; 7 bases are shared with TRBD1. Germline assignment: CDR1 MNHEY and CDR2 SMNVEV (reference sequence). There are 15 residues in the CDR3. The CDR3 region is CASSLARQGPYEQHF. The CDR3 DNA follows: TGTGCCAGCAGTTTAGCAAGACAGGGACCCTACGAGCAGCACTTC.

Comment on this clonotype: A far larger clone is a single base away, which makes a read error likely. This chain connects TRBV11-2 to TRBJ1-1, with a tentative D call TRBD1 (5 bases). The ends were cut back, 5 bases at V and 3 bases at J, with 16 bases in the middle. This CDR3 has 15 amino acids. In germline, CDR1 is SGHAT, CDR2 FQNNGV. The CDR3 protein is CASSRQQVMDTEAFF. Here the CDR3 DNA reads TGTGCCAGCAGCCGCCAACAGGTGATGGACACTGAAGCTTTCTTT.

Only a few counts were recorded for this clonotype. The chain recombines TRBV19 with TRBJ1-6, with 8 bases that match TRBD1. J gave up 14 bases and V 7 bases, and 13 bases lay outside the gene matches. This CDR3 spans 14 amino acids. The germline V gene has CDR1 LNHDA and CDR2 SQIVND (reference sequence). The CDR3 is CASTPGQDGQSLHF. CDR3 coding DNA: TGTGCCAGTACCCCGGGACAGGACGGACAATCCCTCCACTTT.

Only a few counts were recorded for this clonotype. The V gene is TRBV4-1, the J gene TRBJ1-2, with D unclear. This CDR3 is built from 14 residues. The germline CDR1 and CDR2 sequences are MGHRA and YSYEKL. V shed 0 bases and J shed 0 bases, with 5 bases lying between them. The CDR3 here is CASSQDSANYGYTF. As DNA, the CDR3 is TGCGCCAGCAGCCAAGATTCGGCTAACTATGGCTACACCTTC.

J is TRBJ1-4 and V is TRBV5-1, with unresolved D. Trimming removed 1 base from V and 0 bases from J, with 10 bases in between. The CDR3 sequence is 16 residues long. Looked up from germline, CDR1 is SGHRS and CDR2 is YFSETQ. This chain's CDR3 is CASSLSGTATNEKLFF. The CDR3 coding sequence is TGCGCCAGCAGCTTGTCCGGTACTGCAACTAATGAAAAACTGTTTTTT.

This clonotype was seen ten or more times. V usage is TRBV7-2 and J usage is TRBJ1-2, with 8 bases aligning to TRBD1. V lost 1 base and J lost 7; bases outside the gene matches: 5. Germline assignment: CDR1 SGHTA and CDR2 FQGNSA. This CDR3 is built from 14 residues. DNA of the CDR3: TGTGCCAGCAGCTTAGGAGGGACAGGACTTGGCTACACCTTC. Amino acids: CASSLGGTGLGYTF.

This clonotype was seen many times. V is TRBV7-9 and J is TRBJ1-4, with D hard to call. The germline V gene encodes CDR1 SEHNR and CDR2 FQNEAQ (reference sequence). Trimming shortened V by 2 bases and J by 0 bases, and 10 bases separated the two germline ends. CDR3 length: 16 residues. The CDR3 loop reads CASSLWLEATNEKLFF. The CDR3 nucleotides read TGTGCCAGCAGCTTATGGCTGGAAGCAACTAATGAAAAACTGTTTTTT.

This clonotype has more than one count but fewer than ten. This chain connects TRBV5-1 to TRBJ2-5, with D perhaps matching TRBD2 (6 bases). In germline, CDR1 is SGHRS, CDR2 YFSETQ. Trimming removed 2 bases at V and 5 bases at J, with 13 bases between. The CDR3 has 14 amino acids. CDR3 DNA sequence: TGCGCCAGCAGCTTCCCAGGGAGGTTGGAGACCCAGTACTTC. Its protein is CASSFPGRLETQYF.

Comments on this clonotype: With only one base between it and a far larger clone, this is likely a read error. J is TRBJ1-1 and V is TRBV2; tentative D call: TRBD1 (5 bases). V lost 2 bases, J lost 2 bases, and 6 bases lay in between. The CDR3 totals 13 residues. The germline V gene encodes CDR1 SNHLY and CDR2 FYNNEI. As DNA, the CDR3 is TGTGCCAGCAGTGAACGGGACAACACTGAAGCTTTCTTT. Protein product: CASSERDNTEAFF.

This clonotype has just a few counts. V and J are TRBV5-1 and TRBJ1-1; 10 positions agree with TRBD1. The length of the CDR3 is 14 residues. V lost 6 bases, J lost 4 bases, and 6 bases stayed unmatched. CDR1 and CDR2 from the germline V gene are SGHRS and YFSETQ. The CDR3 reads CASTRQGALTEAFF. The CDR3, as DNA: TGCGCCAGCACTCGACAGGGGGCGCTCACTGAAGCTTTCTTT.

This clonotype was seen many times. In nucleotides, the CDR3 is TGTGCCAGCAGTGTAAACTTTGGTAGCAATCAGCCCCAGCATTTT. This translates into CASSVNFGSNQPQHF. The chain couples TRBV6-1 to TRBJ1-5; D not resolved. CDR3 size: 15 residues. CDR1 and CDR2 (germline): MNHNS, SASEGT. V was trimmed by 4 bases and J by 0 bases, leaving 10 bases between them.

The chain has TRBV9 and TRBJ2-7, with D uncertain. Germline CDR1 SGDLS, CDR2 YYNGEE. The V end lost 0 bases, the J end lost 1 base, and 8 bases lay between the germline ends. This CDR3 spans 14 amino acids. The CDR3 region has the DNA TGTGCCAGCAGCGTAGAGCCTCATTCCTACGAGCAGTACTTC. Its protein product is CASSVEPHSYEQYF.

The gene calls are TRBV3-1 and TRBJ2-7; 7 positions match TRBD1. Looked up from germline, CDR1 is LGHDT and CDR2 is YNNKEL (reference sequence). V dropped 3 bases and J dropped 2; count of bases not matched to a gene: 7. This CDR3 is 15 amino acids long. CDR3 sequence reads: CASSQTTGPTYEQYF. In DNA, the CDR3 is TGTGCCAGCAGCCAGACGACAGGGCCCACCTACGAGCAGTACTTC.

The chain recombines TRBV7-9 with TRBJ2-7; 8 bases map to TRBD2. Trimming cost V 5 bases and J 3 bases; bases outside gene matches: 9. The CDR3 covers 15 residues. Germline V gene lookup returns CDR1 SEHNR and CDR2 FQNEAQ (reference sequence). CDR3 sequence (DNA): TGTGCCAGCAGCCCCCGGGTAGCGGGATACTACGAGCAGTACTTC. Translation gives CASSPRVAGYYEQYF.

This clonotype has a handful of counts. CDR3 nucleotides: TGCGCCAGCAGCTTGGCGGCGGGGAACACTGAAGCTTTCTTT. It encodes CASSLAAGNTEAFF. The V and J genes are TRBV5-1 and TRBJ1-1; no definite D call. With 0 bases removed from V and 1 base from J, the gap between germline ends came to 7 bases. The CDR3 has 14 amino acids. In germline, CDR1 is SGHRS, CDR2 YFSETQ.

This clonotype has more than one count but fewer than ten. The genes are TRBV24-1 and TRBJ2-1; 13 bases line up with TRBD2. Germline loops: CDR1 KGHDR, CDR2 SFDVKD. The CDR3 totals 16 residues. The V and J ends lost 2 bases and 8 bases, in that order; junction bases with no gene match: 5. CDR3 sequence (DNA): TGTGCCACCAGTGATTGGACTAGCGGGAGTAAGGATGAGCAGTTCTTC. Protein: CATSDWTSGSKDEQFF.

CDR3 amino acids: CASSMAPSGGTIRNEQFF. The CDR3, as DNA: TGCGCCAGCAGCATGGCCCCCAGCGGGGGGACAATCCGCAATGAGCAGTTCTTC. The rearrangement uses TRBV5-1 and TRBJ2-1; TRBD2 matches 9 bases. The CDR3 loop spans 18 amino acids. Germline CDR1 is SGHRS and CDR2 is YFSETQ. V lost 4 bases to trimming and J lost 6 bases; unmatched junction nucleotides: 17.